A single sample gave rise to the 7 T cell receptor beta chains below, sequenced in a study of T cell responses to AZD1222 COVID-19 vaccine. The protocol was immunoSEQ multiplex PCR, while the TCRdb copy is restricted to in-frame clones and leaves out a portion. This sample has around 180,000 clones, with about nine tenths found just once. The material sequenced was peripheral blood, taken on day 0 of AZD1222 vaccination. The receptors were sampled from an adult in good health.

This chain links TRBV10-1 with TRBJ2-7; 8 nucleotides line up with TRBD2. The CDR3 is 17 amino acids. Trimming took 0 bases from V and 2 from J; bases not matched to a gene: 9. Germline V gene lookup returns CDR1 WNHNN and CDR2 SYGVQD (reference sequence). The CDR3 loop reads CASSESSSGSITYEQYF. The CDR3 DNA sequence: TGCGCCAGCAGTGAGTCGAGCAGCGGGAGTATAACCTACGAGCAGTACTTC.

V and J are TRBV19 and TRBJ1-5, with D maybe TRBD1 (5 bases). The CDR3 spans 13 residues. Trimming removed 4 bases at V and 4 bases at J, with 8 bases between. In germline, CDR1 is LNHDA, CDR2 SQIVND (reference sequence). The CDR3 DNA follows: TGTGCCAGTAGTAAGACAGCAAATCAGCCCCAGCATTTT. It encodes CASSKTANQPQHF.

This chain links TRBV2 with TRBJ2-1, with D possibly being TRBD1 (6 bases). Looked up from germline, CDR1 is SNHLY and CDR2 is FYNNEI. This CDR3 has 15 residues. The V gene lost 3 bases and the J gene lost 0 bases, with 9 bases spanning the gap. DNA for the CDR3: TGTGCCAGCAGTGAGGGGGCGTTCTCCTACAATGAGCAGTTCTTC. Amino acids: CASSEGAFSYNEQFF.

J is TRBJ1-6 and V is TRBV27; 7 nucleotides line up with TRBD1. The CDR3 has 17 residues. Germline trimming cut 5 bases from V and 3 bases from J; bases unmatched to any gene: 10. CDR1 is MNHEY and CDR2 is SMNVEV in the germline V gene (reference sequence). The CDR3 region is CASSRTGQSFYNSPLHF. DNA for the CDR3: TGTGCCAGCAGTCGAACGGGACAGTCCTTCTATAATTCACCCCTCCACTTT.

The chain links TRBV6-6 to TRBJ1-1; no reliable D call. The germline V and J ends were trimmed by 3 bases and 1 base, with 9 bases remaining between them. Germline V CDR1 and CDR2: MNHNY, SVGAGI (reference sequence). The CDR3 has 14 amino acids. The CDR3 DNA is TGTGCCAGCAGTTATGAAGAGGGGAACACTGAAGCTTTCTTT. Translated: CASSYEEGNTEAFF.

The chain couples TRBV7-8 to TRBJ1-3; D call uncertain. V shed 3 bases and J shed 0 bases, with 9 bases lying between them. Per the germline V gene, CDR1 is SGHVS and CDR2 is FQNEAQ. This CDR3 is 15 amino acids long. CDR3: CASSLDHSSGNTIYF. The CDR3 DNA reads TGTGCCAGCAGCTTGGACCATAGCTCTGGAAACACCATATATTTT.

The V gene is TRBV5-1, the J gene TRBJ2-4; possible D gene TRBD2, 6 bases. V was trimmed by 0 bases and J by 3 bases, leaving 16 bases between them. The length of the CDR3 is 17 residues. In germline, CDR1 is SGHRS, CDR2 YFSETQ. The CDR3 DNA sequence: TGCGCCAGCAGCTTGGTTTCCGGGGGTGACGGCAAAAACATTCAGTACTTC. Encoded protein: CASSLVSGGDGKNIQYF.